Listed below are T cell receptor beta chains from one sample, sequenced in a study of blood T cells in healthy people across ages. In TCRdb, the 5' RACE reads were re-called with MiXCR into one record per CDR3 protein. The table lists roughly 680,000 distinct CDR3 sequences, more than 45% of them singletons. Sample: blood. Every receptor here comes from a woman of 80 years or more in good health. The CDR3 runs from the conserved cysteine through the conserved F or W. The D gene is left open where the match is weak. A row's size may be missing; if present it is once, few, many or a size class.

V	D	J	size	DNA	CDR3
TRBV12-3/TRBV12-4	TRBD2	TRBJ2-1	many	TGTGCCAGCACCTGGGGGGAGGGGACCTACAATGAGCAGTTCTTC	CASTWGEGTYNEQFF
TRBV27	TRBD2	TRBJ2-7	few	TGTGCCAGCAAAGTAGCGGGACACGGGAATGAGCAGTACTTC	CASKVAGHGNEQYF
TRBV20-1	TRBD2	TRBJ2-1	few	TGCAGTGCAGGTTTTAGACTAGCGGGAGAAATGGGCAATGAGCAGTTCTTC	CSAGFRLAGEMGNEQFF
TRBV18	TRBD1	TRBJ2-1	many	TGTGCCAGCGTCACTCGACAGGGAAGCAATGAGCAGTTCTTC	CASVTRQGSNEQFF
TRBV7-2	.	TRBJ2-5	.	TGTGCCAGCAGCTTAAACCCACTTGAGCAGTACTTC	CASSLNPLEQYF
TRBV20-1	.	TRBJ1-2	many	TGCAGTGCGAGAGGACCGACCCATCTCTATGGCTACACCTTC	CSARGPTHLYGYTF
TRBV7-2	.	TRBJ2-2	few	TGTGCCAGCAGCCCGAGAAGGACTGCGAACACCGGGGAGCTGTTTTTT	CASSPRRTANTGELFF
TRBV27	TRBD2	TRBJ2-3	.	TGTGCCAGCAGACCCGGGACTAGCGGGCCGTCTAGCACAGATACGCAGTATTTT	CASRPGTSGPSSTDTQYF
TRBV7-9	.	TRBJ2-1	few	TGTGCCCATGTTCAGGCGAGCTCCTACAATGAGCAGTTCTTC	CAHVQASSYNEQFF
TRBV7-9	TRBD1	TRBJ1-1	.	TGTGCCAGCAGCTTCCCCGTGGGACAGGGGGGGAGCACTGAAGCTTTCTTT	CASSFPVGQGGSTEAFF
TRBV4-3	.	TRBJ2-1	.	TGCGCCAGCAGCCAAGGCACTAGTTATGAGCAGTTCTTC	CASSQGTSYEQFF
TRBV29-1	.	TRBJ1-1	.	TGCAGCGTTGAAGATTTGGGCCGATCGGGATTTGAAGCTTTCTTT	CSVEDLGRSGFEAFF
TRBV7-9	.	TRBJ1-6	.	TGTGCCAGCAGCTTAGAAGGAATTTCACCCCTCCACTTT	CASSLEGISPLHF
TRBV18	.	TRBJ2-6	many	TGTGCCAGCTCACAGGACACAAAACCGTCCGGGGCCAACGTCCTGACTTTC	CASSQDTKPSGANVLTF
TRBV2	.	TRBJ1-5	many	TGTGCCAGCAGTGACAGACAGGCCCCCCAGCCCCAGCATTTT	CASSDRQAPQPQHF
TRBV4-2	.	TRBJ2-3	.	TGTGCCAGCAACCAAGAAGTCTGGTCCGATACGCAGTATTTT	CASNQEVWSDTQYF
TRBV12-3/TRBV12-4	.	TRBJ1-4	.	TGTGCCAGCAGTGTAAAGTCAGGGGTTGAAAAACTGTTTTTT	CASSVKSGVEKLFF
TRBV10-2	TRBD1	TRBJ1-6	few	TGCGCCAGCAACGGACAGGGAAATTCACCCCTCCACTTT	CASNGQGNSPLHF
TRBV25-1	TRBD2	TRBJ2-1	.	TGTGCCAGCAGTGCCAGAAGGGCGGGGGGATACGTCAATGAGCAGTTCTTC	CASSARRAGGYVNEQFF
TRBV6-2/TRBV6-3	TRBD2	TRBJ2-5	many	TGTGCCAGCAGTCCGAGCCGAGGACTAGCTGGAGAGCAGTACTTC	CASSPSRGLAGEQYF
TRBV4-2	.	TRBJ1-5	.	TGTGCCAGCAGCCAAGTAGTAGGAAATCAGCCCCAGCATTTT	CASSQVVGNQPQHF
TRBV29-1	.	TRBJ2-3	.	TGCAGCGTTGACAGCCCCGGGGCCACAGATACGCAGTATTTT	CSVDSPGATDTQYF
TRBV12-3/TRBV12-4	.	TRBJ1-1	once	TGTGCCAGCAGTTCGACAGAGATGAACACTGAAGCTTTCTTT	CASSSTEMNTEAFF
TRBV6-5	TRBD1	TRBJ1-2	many	TGTGCCAGCAGTTCTATGCAGGGGGCGCGTGGCTACACCTTC	CASSSMQGARGYTF
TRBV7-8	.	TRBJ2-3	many	TGTGCCAGCAGCTTAGGAGAGCATACGCAGTATTTT	CASSLGEHTQYF
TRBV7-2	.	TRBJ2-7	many	TGTGCCAGCAGCTTAGAGGGCTTATCCTACGAGCAGTACTTC	CASSLEGLSYEQYF
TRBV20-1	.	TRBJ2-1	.	TGCAGTGCTCCCAGCACCGGGAGCTCCTACAATGAGCAGTTCTTC	CSAPSTGSSYNEQFF
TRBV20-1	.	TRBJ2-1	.	TGCAGTGCAGTAACAGGGAATGAGCAGTTCTTC	CSAVTGNEQFF
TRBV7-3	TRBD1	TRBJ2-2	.	TGTGCCAGCAGCGGGACAGGGCTAAACACCGGGGAGCTGTTTTTT	CASSGTGLNTGELFF
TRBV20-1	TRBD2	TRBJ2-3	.	TGCAGTGCTAGATCTGGACTAGCGGGAGGGCTCCGAAGCACAGATACGCAGTATTTT	CSARSGLAGGLRSTDTQYF
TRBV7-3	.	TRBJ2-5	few	TGTGCCAGCAGCTTATTGCCCCCCCCGGAGACCCAGTACTTC	CASSLLPPPETQYF
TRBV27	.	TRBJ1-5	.	TGTGCCAGCAGTCTAGGGGACAACAATCAGCCCCAGCATTTT	CASSLGDNNQPQHF